This T cell receptor (beta chain) was sequenced in a study of T cell responses to AZD1222 COVID-19 vaccine. The table came from immunoSEQ multiplex PCR; TCRdb's copy has only in-frame clones and leaves some out. In the table there are over 100,000 clones, 90% to 95% of which are singletons. V lost 1 base, J lost 2 bases, and 9 bases lay in between. Per germline, CDR1 SGHRS and CDR2 YFSETQ. The CDR3 has 14 amino acids. This chain uses TRBV5-1 with TRBJ1-2; D possibly corresponds to TRBD1 (6 bases). The clonotype originates from an adult in good health. Sequenced here: peripheral blood, sampled on day 0 of AZD1222 vaccination. CDR3 protein: CASSLTGTNYGYTF. The DNA for the CDR3 is TGCGCCAGCAGCTTGACAGGGACGAACTATGGCTACACCTTC.